This T cell receptor beta chain was recovered during a study of T-cell memory formation after mild COVID-19. Overall study: In these data, TCR clusters were largely donor specific. The study's findings and limits: There was a balanced CD4/CD8 profile in clones contracting day 15 to 85, and later expanders leaned CD4+. The main location of contracting CD4+ clones was CM and EM, and that of contracting CD8+ clones was EMRA.

Barcoded TCR alpha and TCR beta cDNA libraries with UMIs came from 5'RACE using constant-segment primers. TCRdb re-analysed the 5' RACE reads in MiXCR, keeping a single row per CDR3 protein. Of 84,000 or so distinct CDR3 sequences detected, approximately 14% appear once; the ten largest clones hold roughly 30%. Deletions cut 7 bases from V and 4 bases from J, with 10 bases between. This CDR3 has 12 residues. In this sample, this clonotype turned up once. What it recognizes is unknown. The specimen was PBMCs or a T cell subset sorted from them (not recorded which). The sequence derives from an adult woman who had mild COVID-19 (a few samples of this study predate the infection). Cell type and time point are not known. The chain joins TRBV12-3 or TRBV12-4 to TRBJ2-5, with no clear D. The CDR3 bases are TGTGCCAGCACCAACTCGGGAGAGACCCAGTACTTC. As protein: CASTNSGETQYF.